The present entry profiles one T cell receptor (beta chain) with its context. Its antigen is not known. The sample comes from a study of blood T cells in healthy people across ages. Study observations and caveats: The study found TCR beta diversity correlated strongly with naive T cell percentage.

A second roughly 6 to 11 cycle PCR used barcoded and J-beta primers. TCRdb reprocessed the 5' RACE reads via MiXCR and lists one record per CDR3 protein. The sample carries some 940,000 distinct CDR3 sequences, roughly 28% recorded once. The CDR3 runs 13 residues. The study drew donors from healthy Caucasian individuals in Russia aged about 6 to 90. The data were also submitted as part of a second study, on T cells of mothers and their children.

The sample consisted of blood. The sequence was obtained from a woman in her thirties or forties in good health. The chain employs TRBV21-1 and TRBJ2-4; the table's D call, TRBD2, has no DNA check behind it. The J call may not be correct, given that the DNA end is closer to TRBJ2-7. TRBV21-1 is recorded as a pseudogene. The CDR3 nucleotides are TGTGCCAGTCTCGCGCGGAGGGTTCCCGAGCAGTACTTC. Translating gives CASLARRVPEQYF.